The clone carrying this T cell receptor (beta chain) occurred many times. The record originates from a study of type 1 and type 2 diabetes patients. Study-level background: Donors were type 1 diabetes, type 2 diabetes, or nondiabetic controls.

Germline V lookup: CDR1 LNHDA, CDR2 SQIVND (reference sequence). This CDR3 is 13 amino acids long. V lost 1 base to trimming and J lost 1 base, with 4 bases between them. The PCR template was genomic DNA. A primer set of 30 forward and 13 reverse primers amplified the CDR3. TCRdb passed the multiplex PCR reads through MiXCR, listing each CDR3 protein once. The table records a few hundred thousand distinct CDR3 sequences, roughly 50% of them present only once. The TCR was taken from a man aged 18 to 35 with type 2 diabetes. The rearrangement links TRBV19 to TRBJ1-1, with D unclear. The sequenced material came from peripheral blood mononuclear cells (PBMCs). CDR3 DNA sequence: TGTGCCAGTAGTATAGCTGAGAACACTGAAGCTTTCTTT. This sequence encodes CASSIAENTEAFF.